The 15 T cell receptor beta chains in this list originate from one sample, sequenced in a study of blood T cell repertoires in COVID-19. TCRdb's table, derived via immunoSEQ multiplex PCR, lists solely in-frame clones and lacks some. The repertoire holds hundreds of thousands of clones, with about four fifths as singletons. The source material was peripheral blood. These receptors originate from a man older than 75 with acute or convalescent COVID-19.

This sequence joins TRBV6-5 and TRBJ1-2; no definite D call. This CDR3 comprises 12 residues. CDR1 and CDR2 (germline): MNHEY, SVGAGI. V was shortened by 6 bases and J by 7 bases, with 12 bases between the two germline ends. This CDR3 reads CASSPGWGGYTF. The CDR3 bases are TGTGCCAGCAGCCCGGGGTGGGGTGGCTACACCTTC.

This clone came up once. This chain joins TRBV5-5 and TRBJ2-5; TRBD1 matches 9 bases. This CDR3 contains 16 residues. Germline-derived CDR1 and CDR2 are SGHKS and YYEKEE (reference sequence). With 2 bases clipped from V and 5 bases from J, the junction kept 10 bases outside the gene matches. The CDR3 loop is CASSFRTGATTETQYF. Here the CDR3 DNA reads TGTGCCAGCAGCTTTAGGACAGGGGCTACCACGGAGACCCAGTACTTC.

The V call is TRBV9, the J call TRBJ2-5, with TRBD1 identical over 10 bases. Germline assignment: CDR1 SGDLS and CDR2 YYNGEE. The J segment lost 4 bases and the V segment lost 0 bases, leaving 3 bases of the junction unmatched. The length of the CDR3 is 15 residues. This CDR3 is CASSVAGQGLETQYF. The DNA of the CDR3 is TGTGCCAGCAGCGTAGCGGGACAGGGGCTAGAGACCCAGTACTTC.

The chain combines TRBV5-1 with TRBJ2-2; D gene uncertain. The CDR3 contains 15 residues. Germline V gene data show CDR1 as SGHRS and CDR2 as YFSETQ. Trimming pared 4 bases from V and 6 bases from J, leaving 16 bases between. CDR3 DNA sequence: TGCGCCAGCAGCCCCACGGGTTTCTGGGCCGGGGAGCTGTTTTTT. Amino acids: CASSPTGFWAGELFF.

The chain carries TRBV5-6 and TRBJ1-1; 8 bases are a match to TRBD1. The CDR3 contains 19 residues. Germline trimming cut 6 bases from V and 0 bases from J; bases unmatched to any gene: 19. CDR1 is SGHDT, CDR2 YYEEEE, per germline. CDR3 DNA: TGTGCCAGCATCACTTACCGGGGCAGGGGGCGATCCCTGAACACTGAAGCTTTCTTT. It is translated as CASITYRGRGRSLNTEAFF.

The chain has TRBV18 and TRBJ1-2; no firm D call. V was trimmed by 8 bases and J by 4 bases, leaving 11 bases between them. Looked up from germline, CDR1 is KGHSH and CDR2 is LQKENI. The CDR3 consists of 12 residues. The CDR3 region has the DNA TGTGCCAGCACAGAGATCCCCTATGGCTACACCTTC. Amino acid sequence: CASTEIPYGYTF.

CDR3 nucleotides: TGTGCCAGCAGCCGGACAGGGATGCTCACTGAAGCTTTCTTT. Amino acids: CASSRTGMLTEAFF. The chain has TRBV6-6 and TRBJ1-1, with TRBD1 matching 8 bases. The CDR3 consists of 14 residues. CDR1 and CDR2 from the germline V gene are MNHNY and SVGAGI (reference sequence). The junction had 7 bases not matched to a gene; V was cut back by 6 bases and J by 4 bases.

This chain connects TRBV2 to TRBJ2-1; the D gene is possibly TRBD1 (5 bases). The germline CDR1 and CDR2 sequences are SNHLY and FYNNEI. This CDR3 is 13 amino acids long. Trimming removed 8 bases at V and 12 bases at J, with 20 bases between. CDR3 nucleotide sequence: TGTGCCAGCCAATCAGGGAACCTCTTGTCGCAGTTCTTC. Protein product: CASQSGNLLSQFF.

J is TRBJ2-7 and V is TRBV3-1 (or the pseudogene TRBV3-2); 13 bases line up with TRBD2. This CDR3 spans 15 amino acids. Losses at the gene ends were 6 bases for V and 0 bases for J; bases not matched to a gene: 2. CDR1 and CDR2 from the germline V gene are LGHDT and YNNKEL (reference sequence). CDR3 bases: TGTGCCAGCAGTCGGACTAGCGGGAGCTCCTACGAGCAGTACTTC. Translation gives CASSRTSGSSYEQYF.

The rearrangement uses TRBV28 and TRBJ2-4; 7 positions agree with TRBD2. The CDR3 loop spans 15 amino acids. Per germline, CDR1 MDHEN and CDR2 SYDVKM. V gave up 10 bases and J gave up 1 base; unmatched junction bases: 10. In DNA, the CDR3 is TGTGCCACCCACCAGGGAGGGCATGCCAAAAACATTCAGTACTTC. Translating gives CATHQGGHAKNIQYF.

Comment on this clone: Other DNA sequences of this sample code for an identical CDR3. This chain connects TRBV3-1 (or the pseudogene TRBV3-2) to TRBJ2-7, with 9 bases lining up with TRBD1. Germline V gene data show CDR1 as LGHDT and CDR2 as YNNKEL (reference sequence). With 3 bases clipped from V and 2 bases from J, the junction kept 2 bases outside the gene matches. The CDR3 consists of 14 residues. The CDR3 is CASSQGQGPYEQYF. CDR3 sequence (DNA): TGTGCCAGCAGCCAGGGACAGGGCCCCTACGAGCAGTACTTC.

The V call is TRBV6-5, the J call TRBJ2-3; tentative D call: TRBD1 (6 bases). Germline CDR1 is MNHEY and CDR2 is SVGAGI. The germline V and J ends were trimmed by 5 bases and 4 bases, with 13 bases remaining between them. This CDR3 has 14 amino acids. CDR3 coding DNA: TGTGCCAGCAGTCGCAATACAGGGTCAGATACGCAGTATTTT. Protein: CASSRNTGSDTQYF.

The CDR3, as DNA: TGTGCCTGGAGCGGGAGACTTGTAACCCCGGGTGGCTATGGCTACACCTTC. Its protein product is CAWSGRLVTPGGYGYTF. The gene calls are TRBV30 and TRBJ1-2; no clear D. The V gene's germline CDR1 is GTSNPN and CDR2 SVGIG (reference sequence). The V gene lost 3 bases and the J gene lost 4 bases, with 24 bases spanning the gap. The CDR3 has 17 residues.

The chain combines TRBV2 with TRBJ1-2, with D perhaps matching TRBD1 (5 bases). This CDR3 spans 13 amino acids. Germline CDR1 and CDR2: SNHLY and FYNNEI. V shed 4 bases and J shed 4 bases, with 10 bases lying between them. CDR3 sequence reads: CASSAGSGYGYTF. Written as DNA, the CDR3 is TGTGCCAGCAGTGCAGGGTCGGGCTATGGCTACACCTTC.

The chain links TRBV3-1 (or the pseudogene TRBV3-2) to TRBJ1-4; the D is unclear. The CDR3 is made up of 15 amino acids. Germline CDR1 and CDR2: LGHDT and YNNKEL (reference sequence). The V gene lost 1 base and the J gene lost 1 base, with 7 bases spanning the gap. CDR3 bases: TGTGCCAGCAGCCAAGGCGGGGTAACTAATGAAAAACTGTTTTTT. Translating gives CASSQGGVTNEKLFF.